Listed below are T cell receptor beta chains from one sample, sequenced in a study of blood T cell repertoires in COVID-19. Using immunoSEQ multiplex PCR, the repertoire was profiled, and TCRdb retains in-frame clones only, with some absent. Found here are fewer than 300,000 clones, 70% to 90% of them singletons; the top ten hold around 0.99%. Sequenced sample: peripheral blood. The source of these receptors is a woman in her thirties or forties who had recovered from COVID-19. CDR3s include the opening cysteine and the closing phenylalanine or tryptophan. The D gene is left open where the match is weak. The listing skips clone size in some rows; elsewhere it reads once, few, many or a size class.

V gene: TRBV3-1/TRBV3-2
clone size: NA
J gene: TRBJ2-2
D gene: TRBD1
CDR3 protein: CASSQGAGGLAGELFF
CDR3 DNA: TGTGCCAGCAGCCAAGGGGCAGGGGGCTTAGCCGGGGAGCTGTTTTTT

V gene: TRBV5-4
clone size: NA
J gene: TRBJ2-1
D gene: TRBD2
CDR3 protein: CASSLGGRAFGYNEQFF
CDR3 DNA: TGTGCCAGCAGCTTGGGCGGGAGGGCCTTCGGCTACAATGAGCAGTTCTTC

V gene: TRBV6-2/TRBV6-3
clone size: NA
J gene: TRBJ2-7
D gene: TRBD1
CDR3 protein: CASSAPGQGGEQYF
CDR3 DNA: TGTGCCAGCAGCGCCCCGGGACAGGGGGGCGAGCAGTACTTC

V gene: TRBV7-2
clone size: NA
J gene: TRBJ2-5
D gene: TRBD2
CDR3 protein: CASSLADRSGRAGETQYF
CDR3 DNA: TGTGCCAGCAGCTTAGCCGACCGTAGCGGGAGGGCCGGTGAGACCCAGTACTTC

V gene: TRBV30
clone size: NA
J gene: TRBJ1-5
D gene: NA
CDR3 protein: CAWSATGQGNNQPQHF
CDR3 DNA: TGTGCCTGGAGTGCGACAGGCCAGGGTAACAATCAGCCCCAGCATTTT

V gene: TRBV19
clone size: NA
J gene: TRBJ1-2
D gene: TRBD1
CDR3 protein: CASSMGQQGSGDGYTF
CDR3 DNA: TGTGCCAGTAGTATGGGGCAACAGGGGTCGGGGGATGGCTACACCTTC

V gene: TRBV28
clone size: NA
J gene: TRBJ2-6
D gene: TRBD2
CDR3 protein: CATLAGAGSGANVLTF
CDR3 DNA: TGTGCCACCTTAGCGGGAGCAGGCTCTGGGGCCAACGTCCTGACTTTC

V gene: TRBV11-3
clone size: NA
J gene: TRBJ2-3
D gene: TRBD2
CDR3 protein: CASSLGTSGSGTDTQYF
CDR3 DNA: TGTGCCAGCAGCTTAGGGACTAGCGGGAGCGGGACAGATACGCAGTATTTT

V gene: TRBV23-1
clone size: once
J gene: TRBJ2-5
D gene: TRBD2
CDR3 protein: CASSRLAGSYQETQYF
CDR3 DNA: TGCGCCAGCAGTCGGCTAGCGGGGTCGTACCAAGAGACCCAGTACTTC

V gene: TRBV10-2
clone size: NA
J gene: TRBJ1-1
D gene: NA
CDR3 protein: CASSESRAGAFF
CDR3 DNA: TGCGCCAGCAGTGAGTCCAGGGCTGGAGCTTTCTTT

V gene: TRBV30
clone size: few
J gene: TRBJ1-6
D gene: NA
CDR3 protein: CAWRGQNSPLHF
CDR3 DNA: TGTGCCTGGAGGGGGCAGAATTCACCCCTCCACTTT

V gene: TRBV5-1
clone size: NA
J gene: TRBJ2-7
D gene: NA
CDR3 protein: CASSPEAGSYEQYF
CDR3 DNA: TGCGCCAGCAGCCCGGAAGCGGGTTCCTACGAGCAGTACTTC

V gene: TRBV30
clone size: NA
J gene: TRBJ1-2
D gene: TRBD1
CDR3 protein: CAWSPLGGQGAGGYTF
CDR3 DNA: TGTGCCTGGAGTCCCCTCGGGGGACAGGGGGCGGGGGGCTACACCTTC

V gene: TRBV15
clone size: NA
J gene: TRBJ1-3
D gene: NA
CDR3 protein: CATRRGANLGNTIYF
CDR3 DNA: TGTGCCACCCGCCGGGGTGCTAACCTAGGAAACACCATATATTTT

V gene: TRBV11-2
clone size: NA
J gene: TRBJ1-2
D gene: NA
CDR3 protein: CASSAWTRGYTF
CDR3 DNA: TGTGCCAGCAGCGCCTGGACACGGGGCTACACCTTC

V gene: TRBV6-5
clone size: NA
J gene: TRBJ1-2
D gene: TRBD1
CDR3 protein: CASSTPTGGTGGYTF
CDR3 DNA: TGTGCCAGCAGTACCCCGACAGGGGGCACGGGAGGCTACACCTTC

V gene: TRBV10-3
clone size: NA
J gene: TRBJ1-1
D gene: TRBD1
CDR3 protein: CAITPLGGNTEAFF
CDR3 DNA: TGTGCCATCACCCCTTTAGGGGGCAACACTGAAGCTTTCTTT

V gene: TRBV11-3
clone size: NA
J gene: TRBJ2-3
D gene: TRBD1
CDR3 protein: CASSTGGWDTQYF
CDR3 DNA: TGTGCCAGCAGTACAGGGGGCTGGGATACGCAGTATTTT

V gene: TRBV19
clone size: few
J gene: TRBJ1-5
D gene: NA
CDR3 protein: CASSRRWTEQPQHF
CDR3 DNA: TGTGCCAGTAGCCGCCGATGGACTGAACAGCCCCAGCATTTT

V gene: TRBV7-7
clone size: NA
J gene: TRBJ2-1
D gene: TRBD1
CDR3 protein: CASQAGGANNEQFF
CDR3 DNA: TGTGCTAGCCAGGCAGGGGGAGCGAACAATGAGCAGTTCTTC

V gene: TRBV30
clone size: NA
J gene: TRBJ1-2
D gene: TRBD1
CDR3 protein: CAWSVRGQGASGSTF
CDR3 DNA: TGTGCCTGGAGTGTAAGGGGACAGGGGGCGTCGGGATCCACCTTC

V gene: TRBV7-9
clone size: NA
J gene: TRBJ1-4
D gene: NA
CDR3 protein: CASSPRRATNEKLFF
CDR3 DNA: TGTGCCAGCAGCCCCCGGCGGGCAACTAATGAAAAACTGTTTTTT

V gene: TRBV24-1
clone size: once
J gene: TRBJ2-2
D gene: NA
CDR3 protein: CATSDRDTMNTGELFF
CDR3 DNA: TGTGCCACCAGTGACAGGGACACTATGAACACCGGGGAGCTGTTTTTT

V gene: TRBV9
clone size: NA
J gene: TRBJ2-7
D gene: TRBD2
CDR3 protein: CASSVGGDHSYEQYF
CDR3 DNA: TGTGCCAGCAGCGTTGGGGGGGACCACTCCTACGAGCAGTACTTC

V gene: TRBV15
clone size: NA
J gene: TRBJ1-3
D gene: NA
CDR3 protein: CATSRDRVLGGNTIYF
CDR3 DNA: TGTGCCACCAGCAGAGATCGGGTTTTAGGTGGAAACACCATATATTTT

V gene: TRBV3-1/TRBV3-2
clone size: few
J gene: TRBJ1-1
D gene: NA
CDR3 protein: CASSQAVGARGTEAFF
CDR3 DNA: TGTGCCAGCAGCCAAGCGGTGGGGGCCCGCGGCACTGAAGCTTTCTTT

V gene: TRBV7-9
clone size: NA
J gene: TRBJ1-1
D gene: TRBD1
CDR3 protein: CASSLAGGTGDTEAFF
CDR3 DNA: TGTGCCAGCAGCTTAGCTGGCGGGACAGGGGACACTGAAGCTTTCTTT

V gene: TRBV7-2
clone size: NA
J gene: TRBJ1-2
D gene: NA
CDR3 protein: CASSSRGSYGYTF
CDR3 DNA: TGTGCCAGCAGCTCACGGGGTAGCTATGGCTACACCTTC

V gene: TRBV7-3
clone size: NA
J gene: TRBJ1-2
D gene: NA
CDR3 protein: CASSRMSGTNYGYTF
CDR3 DNA: TGTGCCAGCAGCCGGATGTCAGGCACCAACTATGGCTACACCTTC

V gene: TRBV4-2
clone size: NA
J gene: TRBJ2-1
D gene: TRBD2
CDR3 protein: CASSLGLAGGPTREQFF
CDR3 DNA: TGTGCCAGCAGCCTGGGTCTAGCGGGAGGGCCGACCCGTGAGCAGTTCTTC

V gene: TRBV14
clone size: NA
J gene: TRBJ1-2
D gene: NA
CDR3 protein: CASSQALGQGIRYGYTF
CDR3 DNA: TGTGCCAGCAGCCAAGCATTAGGGCAGGGGATTCGATATGGCTACACCTTC

V gene: TRBV3-1/TRBV3-2
clone size: NA
J gene: TRBJ2-2
D gene: TRBD2
CDR3 protein: CASSQLADHTGELFF
CDR3 DNA: TGTGCCAGCAGCCAACTAGCGGACCACACCGGGGAGCTGTTTTTT

V gene: TRBV7-8
clone size: NA
J gene: TRBJ2-7
D gene: TRBD1
CDR3 protein: CASSLRPGTGQPYEQYF
CDR3 DNA: TGTGCCAGCAGCTTAAGGCCCGGGACAGGGCAACCTTACGAGCAGTACTTC

V gene: TRBV6-5
clone size: NA
J gene: TRBJ2-1
D gene: NA
CDR3 protein: CASSYVSSYNEQFF
CDR3 DNA: TGTGCCAGCAGTTACGTGAGCTCCTACAATGAGCAGTTCTTC

V gene: TRBV4-3
clone size: many
J gene: TRBJ1-1
D gene: NA
CDR3 protein: CASSQGQTGMNTEAFF
CDR3 DNA: TGCGCCAGCAGCCAAGGGCAAACAGGGATGAACACTGAAGCTTTCTTT

V gene: TRBV27
clone size: NA
J gene: TRBJ1-2
D gene: TRBD1
CDR3 protein: CASSVDRDGRYGYTF
CDR3 DNA: TGTGCCAGCAGTGTCGACAGGGACGGACGGTATGGCTACACCTTC